Listed below are T cell receptor beta chains from one sample, sequenced in a study of blood T cell repertoires in COVID-19. This table comes from immunoSEQ multiplex PCR, and its TCRdb copy is limited to in-frame clones, with some not included. The data hold 200,000 to 250,000 clones, with 70% to 90% observed a single time. Sequenced sample: PBMCs or T cells enriched from blood (not recorded which). The receptors were gathered from a man aged 30 to 39 who had recovered from COVID-19. CDR3s include the opening cysteine and the closing phenylalanine or tryptophan. A D gene is named only where the DNA matches it firmly. Size tells how often a clone was seen (once, few, many) or the class of an expanded clone, and some rows leave it out.

cdr3_nt | cdr3_aa | j_call | d_call | v_call | cdr3_length | clone_size
TGTGCCAGCAGCCTAACACGCAACGAGCAGTACTTC | CASSLTRNEQYF | TRBJ2-7 | NA | TRBV3-1/TRBV3-2 | 12 | NA
TGTGCCAGCAGCCAAGTACCGGGACAGGGGTCGTGGCAGTACTTC | CASSQVPGQGSWQYF | TRBJ2-7 | TRBD1 | TRBV3-1/TRBV3-2 | 15 | NA
TGTGCCAGCAGTCTTGGGGGCACCTCCTACAATGAGCAGTTCTTC | CASSLGGTSYNEQFF | TRBJ2-1 | NA | TRBV27 | 15 | few
TGTGCCAGCAGCGGAGGGGGACGCCTTCGAAATGAAAAACTGTTTTTT | CASSGGGRLRNEKLFF | TRBJ1-4 | NA | TRBV9 | 16 | NA
TGTGCCAGCAGTTCCACAGGGTCTGGAAACACCATATATTTT | CASSSTGSGNTIYF | TRBJ1-3 | NA | TRBV28 | 14 | NA
TGCGCCAGCAGCCGAACATTTGCCCAAATCACTGAAGCTTTCTTT | CASSRTFAQITEAFF | TRBJ1-1 | NA | TRBV4-1 | 15 | NA
TGTGCCAGCAGCTTAGGGGGAAGCACAGATACGCAGTATTTT | CASSLGGSTDTQYF | TRBJ2-3 | NA | TRBV4-2 | 14 | NA
TGTGCCAGCAGCCTGGACGGGGGCAATGAGCAGTTCTTC | CASSLDGGNEQFF | TRBJ2-1 | NA | TRBV5-4 | 13 | NA
TGTGCCAGCAGCCAGACAGGGTATGCGGCGGAGCTGTTTTTT | CASSQTGYAAELFF | TRBJ2-2 | TRBD1 | TRBV2 | 14 | few
TGTGCCAGCATAGGAGGGTTCGGGATTGAGCAGTTCTTC | CASIGGFGIEQFF | TRBJ2-1 | NA | TRBV2 | 13 | NA
TGTGCCAGTAGTATTAATCCCCTGGCCTATGGCTACACCTTC | CASSINPLAYGYTF | TRBJ1-2 | NA | TRBV19 | 14 | NA
TGCGCCAGCAGCACGTCTAGCGGGGTATCCTACGAGCAGTACTTC | CASSTSSGVSYEQYF | TRBJ2-7 | TRBD2 | TRBV5-1 | 15 | once
TGTGCCAGCCGATTACCGACAGCGAACACTGAAGCTTTCTTT | CASRLPTANTEAFF | TRBJ1-1 | NA | TRBV11-2 | 14 | NA
TGCGCCAGCAGCCTACTAGCGGGGGGGTACACCGGGGAGCTGTTTTTT | CASSLLAGGYTGELFF | TRBJ2-2 | TRBD2 | TRBV4-3 | 16 | NA
TGTGCCAGCAGGGGACAGAAAGGGGGCAATCAGCCCCAGCATTTT | CASRGQKGGNQPQHF | TRBJ1-5 | TRBD1 | TRBV27 | 15 | NA
TGTGCCTGGAGTATAGGACAGGGGTATTACGAGCAGTACTTC | CAWSIGQGYYEQYF | TRBJ2-7 | TRBD1 | TRBV30 | 14 | NA
TGTGCCAGCAGCTTAGACGGCGGGAGCGGAAGCTCCTACAATGAGCAGTTCTTC | CASSLDGGSGSSYNEQFF | TRBJ2-1 | TRBD2 | TRBV7-9 | 18 | NA
TGTGCCAGCAGTGCCCGGACAGGGATTAATTCACCCCTCCACTTT | CASSARTGINSPLHF | TRBJ1-6 | TRBD1 | TRBV25-1 | 15 | once
TGTGCCAGCAGTGACTTCAGGGGAGAGGCCTACAATGAGCAGTTCTTC | CASSDFRGEAYNEQFF | TRBJ2-1 | NA | TRBV6-2/TRBV6-3 | 16 | NA
TGTGCCAGCCTCGACAGCGGGGAAGAGACCCAGTACTTC | CASLDSGEETQYF | TRBJ2-5 | TRBD2 | TRBV2 | 13 | NA
TGTGCCAGCAGCCCAACAGTTTACTATGGCTACACCTTC | CASSPTVYYGYTF | TRBJ1-2 | NA | TRBV11-2 | 13 | NA
TGTGCCACCCTCTGCGAGGACAGGCCCCTTTGGGAGCAGTACTTC | CATLCEDRPLWEQYF | TRBJ2-7 | TRBD1 | TRBV5-8 | 15 | few
TGTGCCAGCAGCTTAACTCAGGGGGCTAACTATGGCTACACCTTC | CASSLTQGANYGYTF | TRBJ1-2 | TRBD1 | TRBV7-3 | 15 | NA
TGTGCCAGCAGCTTAGGTTTAGCGCCCGGGGAGCTGTTTTTT | CASSLGLAPGELFF | TRBJ2-2 | NA | TRBV7-6 | 14 | NA
TGTGCCAGCAGCTTGGAGGCAGGGCCCCGCAATGAGCAGTTCTTC | CASSLEAGPRNEQFF | TRBJ2-1 | NA | TRBV5-6 | 15 | NA
TGTGCCAGCAGCTTAGGTGGGCCTGAGCAGTTCTTC | CASSLGGPEQFF | TRBJ2-1 | NA | TRBV11-2 | 12 | NA
TGTGCCAGCAGTTCTCTAGCGGGAGGCTCCTACGAGCAGTACTTC | CASSSLAGGSYEQYF | TRBJ2-7 | TRBD2 | TRBV9 | 15 | NA
TGTGCCAGCCTAGAATCACAAGCCACAGATACGCAGTATTTT | CASLESQATDTQYF | TRBJ2-3 | NA | TRBV27 | 14 | once
TGTGCCTGGAGCCCCCCGGACAGGTACAGCGAGCAGTACTTC | CAWSPPDRYSEQYF | TRBJ2-7 | TRBD1 | TRBV30 | 14 | NA
TGTGCCAGCAGCCAGCCTAGGGGAAACAGCTTCTCTGGAAACACCATATATTTT | CASSQPRGNSFSGNTIYF | TRBJ1-3 | NA | TRBV3-1/TRBV3-2 | 18 | few